This is a list of T cell receptor beta chains from one sample in a study of cytomegalovirus exposure and HLA in healthy donors. Method: immunoSEQ multiplex PCR; TCRdb's copy keeps in-frame clones and lacks some. The sample contains 130,000 or so clones, roughly 74% of which appear only once. The source material was PBMCs. Receptors were obtained from a man aged 40-49 years in good health and CMV-seropositive. Each CDR3 is given without its conserved first and last residue.

V gene	J gene	CDR3 protein
TRBV29-1	TRBJ2-1	SVEGRRIREPEQF
TRBV7-7	-	ASGKGLLDEQY
TRBV11-2	TRBJ2-1	ASTPGLAAYNEQF
TRBV10-2	TRBJ2-7	ASSGTASSYEQY
TRBV6-6	TRBJ1-1	ASTRQGTEAF
TRBV14	TRBJ1-1	ASSFQTGDTEAF
TRBV15	TRBJ1-4	ATSPGNLATNEKLF
TRBV5-4	TRBJ1-3	ASSSPRNSASGNTIY
TRBV5-5	TRBJ1-4	ASSLDRVASNEKLF
TRBV2	TRBJ2-1	ASSVMAGGSYNEQF
TRBV6-6	TRBJ2-2	ASSYPTLYTGELF
TRBV11-2	TRBJ2-5	ASSLQGAFLETQY
TRBV6-5	TRBJ2-7	ASRLQGKSSYEQY
TRBV5-4	TRBJ2-5	ASSFPGGAETQY
TRBV25-1	TRBJ2-1	ASSESESSYNEQF
TRBV11-3	TRBJ2-2	ASSPRTANTGELF
TRBV9	TRBJ2-3	ASSVEGLGPDTQY
TRBV28	TRBJ2-1	ASSIPGTGKHNEQF
TRBV5-4	TRBJ2-3	ASRRGTGIEDTQY
TRBV5-8	TRBJ2-3	ASSLGAGGPRADTQY
TRBV6-5	TRBJ1-3	ASSGTLSSGNTIY
TRBV6-5	TRBJ1-1	ASSYAPDILDTEAF
TRBV6-6	TRBJ2-1	ASSFDRANEQF
TRBV28	TRBJ2-5	ASSSAGTGGLETQY
TRBV5-1	TRBJ2-7	ASSLEAQGGEQY
TRBV6-5	TRBJ1-5	ARRRVRGNQPQH
TRBV5-1	TRBJ1-1	ASSSYGQGGRTEAF
TRBV2	TRBJ1-3	ASSEAGDRTGNTIY
TRBV9	TRBJ2-5	ASSITGTGGGETQY
TRBV5-6	TRBJ1-2	ASSLAGSNYGYT
TRBV15	TRBJ1-2	ATSREGTGAGYT
TRBV28	TRBJ1-1	ATLTGVGTEAF
TRBV5-8	TRBJ2-7	ASSLEAGRRLYEQY
TRBV10-3	TRBJ2-1	ASLDWNEQF
TRBV10-1	TRBJ2-3	ASSRTSGTDTQY
TRBV21-1	TRBJ2-5	ASSKKRALKETQY
TRBV10-3	TRBJ2-2	ATVPGTLYTGELF
TRBV2	TRBJ2-1	ASSPPRTSPMFYNEQF
TRBV2	TRBJ1-2	ASSPRGQGPLYGYT
TRBV2	TRBJ2-2	ASSPGGAVGELF
TRBV18	TRBJ2-7	ASSSYRYEQY
TRBV20-1	TRBJ1-2	SGYTGVGYT
TRBV25-1	TRBJ1-2	ASGDAPGTENYGYT
TRBV28	TRBJ1-2	ASSSLRWGGGGGYT
TRBV4-2	TRBJ2-7	ASSPAGGFYEQY
TRBV28	TRBJ1-5	ASSPTLQGRQPQH
TRBV7-9	TRBJ2-3	ASSPSTDTQY
TRBV10-3	TRBJ2-3	AIGGTGGGDTQY
TRBV14	TRBJ1-1	ASSLQTGVTEAF
TRBV18	TRBJ2-2	ASFGLLNTGELF
TRBV7-9	TRBJ2-5	ASSLVWAEETQY
TRBV7-8	TRBJ2-1	AVAADRGGNEQF
TRBV6-5	TRBJ2-7	ASSLGLLREQY
TRBV7-9	TRBJ2-2	ASSLLGGTGELF